The 5 T cell receptor beta chains presented below share a single source sample, sequenced in a study of monozygotic twins with inflammatory bowel disease (dated by TCRdb to between 2018 and 2021). Receptor amplification or capture employed 5' RACE. The data were produced on an Illumina HiSeq 2500. Reads reprocessed by TCRdb are summarized as one entry per CDR3 protein sequence, and DNA is absent. In this sample's table one finds about 380,000 distinct CDR3 sequences. Just over 2.5% of the sample rests with the top ten. The material sequenced was blood. Source of these receptors: a human donor with ulcerative colitis or Crohn's disease, or a healthy co-twin of an affected twin (not recorded which).

The chain uses TRBV20-1 and TRBJ1-2; the TCRdb D gene call, TRBD1, has no DNA to confirm it. CDR1 and CDR2 (germline): DFQATT, SNEGSKA (reference sequence). The CDR3 loop spans 16 amino acids. The CDR3 sequence: CSARGGTGVSRYGYTF.

The chain couples TRBV7-2 to TRBJ1-1; TCRdb names TRBD1, which stays unverified in the absence of DNA. The length of the CDR3 is 15 residues. CDR1 and CDR2 (germline): SGHTA, FQGNSA. CDR3 amino acids: CASSLESAGVTEAFF. The full variable domain, with the rest looked up from reference TRBV7-2 and TRBJ1-1, is GAGVSQSPSNKVTEKGKDVELRCDPISGHTALYWYRQSLGQGLEFLIYFQGNSAPDKSGLPSDRFSAERTGGSVSTLTIQRTQQEDSAVYLCASSLESAGVTEAFFGQGTRLTVV.

The chain is built from TRBV6-2 or TRBV6-3 and TRBJ1-1. The CDR3 is 14 residues long. Per germline, CDR1 MNHEY and CDR2 SVGEGT. The chain's CDR3 is CASSTLQRNTEAFF.

The chain carries TRBV20-1 and TRBJ1-6. The germline V gene has CDR1 DFQATT and CDR2 SNEGSKA (reference sequence). The CDR3 is 14 amino acids. This CDR3 reads CSARQGIDNSPLHF.

This chain links TRBV21-1 with TRBJ2-7. TRBV21-1 is a pseudogene locus. The CDR3 runs to 18 residues. This CDR3 reads CASSKVCPILRDSYEQYF.